These 27 T cell receptor beta chains were sequenced from one sample in a study of blood T cell repertoires in COVID-19. The table came from immunoSEQ multiplex PCR; TCRdb's copy has only in-frame clones and leaves some out. Of approximately 150,000 clones listed, about 84% are singletons. Sequenced material: PBMCs or T cells enriched from blood (not recorded which). These receptors were obtained from a woman in her forties with acute COVID-19.

This clone was observed many times. The chain employs TRBV13 and TRBJ1-2, with TRBD1 as a possible D gene (5 bases). Trimming removed 5 bases at V and 4 bases at J, with 8 bases between. The CDR3 covers 12 residues. The germline V gene has CDR1 PRHDT and CDR2 FYEKMQ (reference sequence). Here the CDR3 DNA reads TGTGCCAGCAGCCCAGGGATCTATGGCTACACCTTC. Amino acid sequence: CASSPGIYGYTF.

The chain recombines TRBV27 with TRBJ1-6, with unresolved D. The CDR3 totals 13 residues. Germline V gives CDR1 MNHEY, CDR2 SMNVEV (reference sequence). Between the trimmed V and J ends, which lost 3 bases and 14 bases, there was a span of 14 bases. The CDR3: CASSFSVMRSLHF. Here the CDR3 DNA reads TGTGCCAGCAGTTTTTCGGTGATGCGGTCCCTCCACTTT.

Written as DNA, the CDR3 is TGTGCCAGCAGTTTGGGCGTACACTATGGCTACACCTTC. It specifies CASSLGVHYGYTF. This chain links TRBV12-3 or TRBV12-4 with TRBJ1-2; D remains ambiguous. The CDR3 is 13 amino acids. The V and J ends lost 3 bases and 3 bases respectively, with 8 bases between them.

CDR3 sequence (DNA): TGTGCCAGCAGCGCGGGCGGTAGCAATCAGCCCCAGCATTTT. This translates into CASSAGGSNQPQHF. The chain has TRBV6-6 and TRBJ1-5; D not certain. V lost 6 bases and J lost 0, with 9 bases in between. This CDR3 spans 14 amino acids. Germline V CDR1 and CDR2: MNHNY, SVGAGI (reference sequence).

This chain links TRBV5-6 with TRBJ2-2, with 7 bases fitting TRBD2. Trimming took 2 bases from V and 2 from J; bases not matched to a gene: 3. In germline, CDR1 is SGHDT, CDR2 YYEEEE. The CDR3 has 15 amino acids. DNA for the CDR3: TGTGCCAGCAGCTTCGCGGGAGTTAACACCGGGGAGCTGTTTTTT. It translates to CASSFAGVNTGELFF.

The chain uses TRBV20-1 and TRBJ1-2, with TRBD1 matching over 7 bases. The CDR3 consists of 14 residues. Germline V gene sequence: CDR1 DFQATT, CDR2 SNEGSKA (reference sequence). V lost 3 bases to trimming and J lost 4 bases; unmatched junction nucleotides: 8. CDR3 amino acids: CSASRDSGVYGYTF. CDR3 nucleotide sequence: TGCAGTGCTAGTAGGGACAGCGGTGTCTATGGCTACACCTTC.

This chain links TRBV29-1 with TRBJ1-5; unclear D gene. The CDR3 length is 12 residues. CDR1 is SQVTM and CDR2 is ANQGSEA in the germline V gene. With 4 bases removed from V and 2 bases from J, the gap between germline ends came to 6 bases. The CDR3 spells CSVGSGNQPQHF. CDR3 in DNA: TGCAGCGTTGGTTCGGGCAATCAGCCCCAGCATTTT.

V usage is TRBV5-6 and J usage is TRBJ2-1, with 11 nucleotides matching TRBD2. Looked up from germline, CDR1 is SGHDT and CDR2 is YYEEEE. CDR3 size: 16 residues. V was clipped by 4 bases and J by 4 bases; unmatched bases: 7. The CDR3, as DNA: TGTGCCAGCAGCACAACACTAGCGGGAGTTTACAATGAGCAGTTCTTC. Its protein product is CASSTTLAGVYNEQFF.

This clone has a handful of counts. The chain carries TRBV28 and TRBJ2-2; TRBD1 matches 9 bases. The CDR3 is 17 residues long. From germline, CDR1 is MDHEN and CDR2 SYDVKM. V was pared by 2 bases and J by 4 bases, with 8 bases of the junction left unmatched. In nucleotides, the CDR3 is TGTGCCAGCAGTTTAGCTGGGACAGGGCAGTCCACCGGGGAGCTGTTTTTT. It is translated as CASSLAGTGQSTGELFF.

The gene calls are TRBV3-1 (or the pseudogene TRBV3-2) and TRBJ1-1; tentative D call: TRBD1 (5 bases). The CDR3 loop spans 19 amino acids. V was cut by 0 bases and J by 3 bases, with 23 bases left in between. Germline V gene data show CDR1 as LGHDT and CDR2 as YNNKEL (reference sequence). The CDR3 sequence is CASSQDRVGQPLPDTEAFF. The CDR3 bases are TGTGCCAGCAGCCAAGATCGGGTCGGACAACCCCTTCCGGACACTGAAGCTTTCTTT.

The genes are TRBV28 and TRBJ1-4; 9 bases match TRBD1. CDR1 is MDHEN, CDR2 SYDVKM, per germline. V was pared by 4 bases and J by 8 bases, with 8 bases of the junction left unmatched. The CDR3 totals 15 residues. The CDR3 DNA is TGTGCCAGCAGTTCGCCGACAGGGGGAAGAGAAAAACTGTTTTTT. Encoded protein: CASSSPTGGREKLFF.

The chain recombines TRBV7-9 with TRBJ2-1; 13 bases map to TRBD2. Germline V gene lookup returns CDR1 SEHNR and CDR2 FQNEAQ (reference sequence). This CDR3 comprises 17 residues. J lost 5 bases, V lost 6 bases, and 10 bases had no gene match. As DNA, the CDR3 is TGTGCCAGCAGTGAAGGGACTAGCGGGACCCATGACAATGAGCAGTTCTTC. Translated: CASSEGTSGTHDNEQFF. Using reference TRBV7-9 and TRBJ2-1 for the parts outside the CDR3, the full variable domain is DTGVSQNPRHKITKRGQNVTFRCDPISEHNRLYWYRQTLGQGPEFLTYFQNEAQLEKSRLLSDRFSAERPKGSFSTLEIQRTEQGDSAMYLCASSEGTSGTHDNEQFFGPGTRLTVL.

This clone was seen only once. The rearrangement links TRBV6-6 to TRBJ2-1; the match to TRBD2 covers 11 bases. This CDR3 region has 15 residues. Germline V CDR1 and CDR2: MNHNY, SVGAGI (reference sequence). V gave up 6 bases and J gave up 5 bases; unmatched junction bases: 6. The CDR3 DNA reads as TGTGCCAGCAGGAGTACTAGCGGGGGAGACAATGAGCAGTTCTTC. It translates to CASRSTSGGDNEQFF.

This sequence joins TRBV19 and TRBJ1-2, with unresolved D. Trimming pared 4 bases from V and 6 bases from J, leaving 9 bases between. The germline CDR1 and CDR2 sequences are LNHDA and SQIVND (reference sequence). CDR3 size: 12 residues. CDR3: CASSTSTHGYTF. In nucleotides, the CDR3 is TGTGCCAGTAGTACTAGCACCCATGGCTACACCTTC.

This chain links TRBV9 with TRBJ2-3, with a tentative D call TRBD1 (6 bases). The CDR3 runs to 16 residues. The V end was cut by 3 bases, the J end by 3 bases, with 17 bases between. Germline CDR1 SGDLS, CDR2 YYNGEE. The CDR3 here is CASSAFGRGWTDTQYF. CDR3 in DNA: TGTGCCAGCAGCGCCTTCGGCAGGGGTTGGACAGATACGCAGTATTTT.

The chain joins TRBV12-3 or TRBV12-4 to TRBJ2-7; D unresolved. This CDR3 region has 12 residues. Trimming shortened V by 3 bases and J by 3 bases, and 6 bases separated the two germline ends. Here the CDR3 DNA reads TGTGCCAGCAGTTTGGCCCACTACGAGCAGTACTTC. Translated: CASSLAHYEQYF.

Points on this clone: This same CDR3 is encoded by further DNA sequences in the sample. The V call is TRBV6-1, the J call TRBJ2-3; perhaps TRBD2 as D (6 bases). Germline V gives CDR1 MNHNS, CDR2 SASEGT. CDR3 length equals 12 residues. V was shortened by 2 bases and J by 6 bases, with 6 bases between the two germline ends. In DNA, the CDR3 is TGTGCCAGCAGTGAAAGCGGGGATACGCAGTATTTT. Protein sequence: CASSESGDTQYF.

This chain links TRBV27 with TRBJ2-1; TRBD1 might be the D (6 bases). The length of the CDR3 is 16 residues. Deletions cut 2 bases from V and 7 bases from J, with 18 bases between. Germline CDR1 is MNHEY and CDR2 is SMNVEV (reference sequence). The CDR3 is CASSLLRGSTLNEQFF. In nucleotides, the CDR3 is TGTGCCAGCAGTTTACTCAGGGGCTCAACCCTGAATGAGCAGTTCTTC.

V and J are TRBV3-1 (or the pseudogene TRBV3-2) and TRBJ1-2, with TRBD1 matching over 7 bases. The CDR3 spans 14 residues. V lost 3 bases to trimming and J lost 7 bases; unmatched junction nucleotides: 8. CDR1 is LGHDT, CDR2 YNNKEL, per germline (reference sequence). Here the CDR3 DNA reads TGTGCCAGCAGCCACTTAAAGGGGGCCTTTGGCTACACCTTC. Translated, it gives CASSHLKGAFGYTF.

The V call is TRBV11-3, the J call TRBJ2-1, with D possibly being TRBD2 (6 bases). The CDR3 loop spans 17 amino acids. The V and J ends lost 0 bases and 4 bases respectively, with 16 bases between them. Germline V CDR1 and CDR2: SGHNT, YENEEA. The CDR3 spells CASSLEASAVVYNEQFF. As DNA, the CDR3 is TGTGCCAGCAGCTTAGAGGCTAGCGCGGTAGTTTACAATGAGCAGTTCTTC. Full variable domain (rest looked up from reference TRBV11-3 and TRBJ2-1): EAGVVQSPRYKIIEKKQPVAFWCNPISGHNTLYWYLQNLGQGPELLIRYENEEAVDDSQLPKDRFSAERLKGVDSTLKIQPAELGDSAVYLCASSLEASAVVYNEQFFGPGTRLTVL.

This clone appeared a single time. The chain carries TRBV5-1 and TRBJ1-1; D perhaps matches TRBD1 (5 bases). Germline lookup yields CDR1 SGHRS and CDR2 YFSETQ. The CDR3 runs to 14 residues. V lost 0 bases and J 5 bases, leaving 11 bases between the germline ends. The CDR3 nucleotides read TGCGCCAGCAGCTTGGCCGCAGGGCGGACTGAAGCTTTCTTT. Protein: CASSLAAGRTEAFF.

This clone was picked up a small number of times. The gene calls are TRBV28 and TRBJ2-1; 12 positions match TRBD2. Trimming at V came to 6 bases and at J to 3 bases, leaving 6 bases not matched to a gene. The germline V gene has CDR1 MDHEN and CDR2 SYDVKM. The CDR3 covers 16 residues. The CDR3 loop is CASRLAGGSFYNEQFF. The DNA for the CDR3 is TGTGCCAGCAGACTAGCGGGGGGAAGCTTCTACAATGAGCAGTTCTTC. The full variable domain, with the rest looked up from reference TRBV28 and TRBJ2-1, is DVKVTQSSRYLVKRTGEKVFLECVQDMDHENMFWYRQDPGLGLRLIYFSYDVKMKEKGDIPEGYSVSREKKERFSLILESASTNQTSMYLCASRLAGGSFYNEQFFGPGTRLTVL.

The rearrangement links TRBV20-1 to TRBJ2-7; the D gene is possibly TRBD2 (5 bases). Germline loops: CDR1 DFQATT, CDR2 SNEGSKA (reference sequence). V shed 4 bases and J shed 3 bases, with 7 bases lying between them. This CDR3 has 11 residues. CDR3 loop: CSANGGYEQYF. DNA of the CDR3: TGCAGTGCTAACGGAGGCTACGAGCAGTACTTC.

The rearrangement uses TRBV5-4 and TRBJ2-7; TRBD2 matches 8 bases. The CDR3 runs to 14 residues. In germline, CDR1 is SGHNT, CDR2 YYREEE (reference sequence). With 0 bases clipped from V and 6 bases from J, the junction kept 5 bases outside the gene matches. CDR3 residues: CASSLASGSGEQYV. Here the CDR3 DNA reads TGTGCCAGCAGCTTGGCCAGCGGGAGCGGCGAGCAGTACGTC.

The V and J genes are TRBV10-1 and TRBJ1-1, with D possibly TRBD1 on 5 matching bases. The CDR3 is made up of 13 amino acids. Trimming cost V 6 bases and J 0 bases, with 8 bases left between them. The germline V gene encodes CDR1 WNHNN and CDR2 SYGVQD (reference sequence). CDR3 DNA sequence: TGCGCCAGCAGCCAGGGAATGAACACTGAAGCTTTCTTT. It codes for CASSQGMNTEAFF.

As concerns this clone: The same CDR3 can be traced to other DNA sequences in this sample. V gene TRBV5-1 combines with J gene TRBJ1-2, with D possibly being TRBD1 (5 bases). The CDR3 extends over 13 amino acids. The germline V gene has CDR1 SGHRS and CDR2 YFSETQ. Trimming took 0 bases from V and 3 from J, leaving 6 bases between them. In nucleotides, the CDR3 is TGCGCCAGCAGCTTGGCGGGGGACTATGGCTACACCTTC. It yields the protein CASSLAGDYGYTF.

This clone has only one observation. The rearrangement joins TRBV5-1 to TRBJ2-3; 11 bases match TRBD2. Germline V gene sequence: CDR1 SGHRS, CDR2 YFSETQ. This CDR3 region has 16 residues. V dropped 3 bases and J dropped 0; count of bases not matched to a gene: 3. CDR3 sequence: CASSYLAGGSTDTQYF. The DNA of the CDR3 is TGCGCCAGCAGCTACCTAGCGGGAGGTAGCACAGATACGCAGTATTTT.